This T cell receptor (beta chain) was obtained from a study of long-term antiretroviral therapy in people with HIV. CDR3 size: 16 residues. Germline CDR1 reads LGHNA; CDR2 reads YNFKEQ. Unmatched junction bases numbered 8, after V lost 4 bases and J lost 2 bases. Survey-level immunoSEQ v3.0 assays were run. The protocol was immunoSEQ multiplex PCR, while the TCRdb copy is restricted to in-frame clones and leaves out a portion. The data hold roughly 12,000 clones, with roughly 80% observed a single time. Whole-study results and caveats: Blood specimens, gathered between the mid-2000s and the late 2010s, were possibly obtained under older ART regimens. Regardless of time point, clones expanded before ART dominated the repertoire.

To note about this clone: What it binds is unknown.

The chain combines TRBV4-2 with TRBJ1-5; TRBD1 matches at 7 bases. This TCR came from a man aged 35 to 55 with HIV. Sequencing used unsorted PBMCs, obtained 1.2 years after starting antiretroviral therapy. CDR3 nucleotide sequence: TGTGCCAGCAGCCCACACGCCGACAGGGGCAATCAGCCCCAGCATTTT. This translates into CASSPHADRGNQPQHF.